This TCR beta chain came from a study of regulatory T cells in long-lasting Graves disease. As regards this clonotype: Antigen specificity is unknown.

Through Arm-PCR of CDR3 regions and iRepertoire HTBI primers, TCR beta libraries were built. TCRdb reprocessed the multiplex PCR reads via MiXCR and lists one record per CDR3 protein. There are a few hundred thousand distinct CDR3 sequences in the sample; 10% to 15% occur only once, and approximately 17% lies in the top ten. Study results and limitations: Favoring TRBV28, TRBJ1-2 and TRBJ2-5 was a feature seen in persistent disease.

Described time point: newly diagnosed GD, antithyroid drugs for less than 3 months. Researchers made the TCR library from RNA that was extracted from PBMCs. As collected, the peripheral blood samples measured 7 to 9.5 milliliters each and went into EDTA tubes. The V end was cut by 5 bases, the J end by 12 bases, with 13 bases between. This CDR3 has 11 amino acids. Germline V gives CDR1 SEHNR, CDR2 FQNEAQ (reference sequence). The sample also formed part of further work on T cells in Graves' hyperthyroidism and ophthalmopathy.

This clonotype was sampled from a woman aged 18 to 35 with Graves disease. The rearrangement links TRBV7-9 to TRBJ1-2, with D perhaps matching TRBD1 (5 bases). The sequenced sample was peripheral blood mononuclear cells (PBMCs), obtained at new diagnosis, from a patient treated with antithyroid drugs. CDR3 sequence reads: CASSTTGSDTF. In nucleotides, the CDR3 is TGTGCCAGCAGCACAACAGGTTCTGACACCTTC.